This TCR beta chain was profiled in a study of T cell repertoires in cytomegalovirus infection. Study as a whole: In public TCR beta signatures, there were indications of both CMV infection and matching HLA type.

A remark on this clonotype: Its target is unknown. This may come from a read error, since a much larger clone is one base off.

Notes on the study in general: Using cumulative public TCR beta family frequency, the authors identified those who carried CMV together with the relevant HLA. Clonotypes of TCR beta that were HLA-C-restricted and CMV-specific dominated the ex vivo response.

Per the germline V gene, CDR1 is MNHNS and CDR2 is SASEGT. The length of the CDR3 is 13 residues. Using its own MiXCR run on the reads, TCRdb lists one record per CDR3 protein. The table shows 700,000 to 850,000 distinct CDR3 sequences, with roughly 33% occurring only once. V usage is TRBV6-1 and J usage is TRBJ1-5, with D uncertain. The clonotype was recovered from a human donor in good health (CMV status not recorded). Some clones in this sample may be carry-over from other donors' samples. The sample here was cultured CD8+ T cells from PBMCs, taken from culture after CMV antigen stimulation. The CDR3 spells CVSSEPGSQPQHF. CDR3 nucleotides: TGTGTCAGCAGTGAACCGGGGAGTCAGCCCCAGCATTTT.